Sequencing of this T cell receptor beta chain was carried out in a study of early T cells in non-severe SARS-CoV-2 infection. For the study at large: The input, bulk RNA from unsorted whole blood, was sequenced, and chains were unpaired.

In this sample, this clonotype turned up many times. Antigen: not known. Each cDNA molecule carried a unique molecular identifier. TCRdb called the 5' RACE reads again in MiXCR, with one record for every CDR3 protein. The data show approximately 71,000 distinct CDR3 sequences, 9% to 15% seen once. CDR1 is SGHVS and CDR2 is FQNEAQ in the germline V gene. This CDR3 is 15 amino acids long. The germline V and J ends were trimmed by 5 bases and 0 bases, with 11 bases remaining between them. Study observations and caveats: Matching against VDJdb likely underestimated virus-specific expansions, favoring anti-spike CD8.

This TCR came from an adult who was a healthcare worker with PCR-confirmed SARS-CoV-2 infection or an uninfected control (not recorded which). Sample: whole blood. The rearrangement joins TRBV7-8 to TRBJ2-1; D is tentatively TRBD1 or TRBD2 (5 bases each). CDR3 bases: TGTGCCAGCAGCCAAGTGGGGGTCTCCTACAATGAGCAGTTCTTC. Its translation is CASSQVGVSYNEQFF.